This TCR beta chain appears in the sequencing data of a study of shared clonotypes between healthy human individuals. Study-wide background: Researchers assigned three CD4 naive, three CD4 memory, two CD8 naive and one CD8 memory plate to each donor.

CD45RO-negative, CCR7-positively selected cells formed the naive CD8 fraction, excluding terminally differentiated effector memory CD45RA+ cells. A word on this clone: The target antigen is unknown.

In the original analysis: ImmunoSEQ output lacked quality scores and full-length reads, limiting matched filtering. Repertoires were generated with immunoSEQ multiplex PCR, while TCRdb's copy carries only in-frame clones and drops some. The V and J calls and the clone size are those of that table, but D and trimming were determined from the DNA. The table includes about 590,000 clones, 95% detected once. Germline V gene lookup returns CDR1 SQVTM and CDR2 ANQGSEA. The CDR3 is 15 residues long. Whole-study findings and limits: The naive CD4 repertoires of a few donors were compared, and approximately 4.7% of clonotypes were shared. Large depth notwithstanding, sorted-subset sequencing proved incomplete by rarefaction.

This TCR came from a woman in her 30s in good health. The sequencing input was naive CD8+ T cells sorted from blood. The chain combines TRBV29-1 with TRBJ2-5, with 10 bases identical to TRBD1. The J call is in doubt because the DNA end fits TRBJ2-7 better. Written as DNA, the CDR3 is TGCAGCGCCCTAACTCCGGGACAGGGGCCCTACGAGCAGTACTTC. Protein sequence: CSALTPGQGPYEQYF.